The 11 T cell receptor beta chains presented below share a single source sample, sequenced in a study of blood T cell repertoires in COVID-19. Some clones are missing from TCRdb's copy, which holds only in-frame ones; the method was immunoSEQ multiplex PCR. This sample has nearly 350,000 clones; roughly nine tenths occur once, and the top ten carry approximately 1%. The material sequenced was PBMCs or T cells enriched from blood (not recorded which). The receptors here all came from a woman aged 25-40 years who had recovered from COVID-19.

Turning to this clone: Additional DNA sequences in this sample encode the identical CDR3. The chain uses TRBV28 and TRBJ1-2; 7 bases align to TRBD1. With V trimmed by 2 bases and J by 4 bases, 1 base remained unmatched. From germline, CDR1 is MDHEN and CDR2 SYDVKM. CDR3 size: 13 residues. The CDR3 sequence: CASSLQGGYGYTF. The CDR3 DNA is TGTGCCAGCAGTTTACAGGGGGGCTATGGCTACACCTTC.

In DNA, the CDR3 is TGTGCCACCAGTAAAAGCGGGGCCTACAATGAGCAGTTCTTC. It is translated as CATSKSGAYNEQFF. The chain recombines TRBV24-1 with TRBJ2-1, with 7 nucleotides matching TRBD2. Germline loops: CDR1 KGHDR, CDR2 SFDVKD. The CDR3 is made up of 14 amino acids. With 6 bases clipped from V and 2 bases from J, the junction kept 3 bases outside the gene matches.

CDR3 DNA sequence: TGTGCCAGCAGTTTTAGGGGCGTTGGCTACACCTTC. Amino acids: CASSFRGVGYTF. This chain uses TRBV12-3 or TRBV12-4 with TRBJ1-2; perhaps TRBD1 as D (5 bases). Trimming stripped 3 bases from V and 7 bases from J, with 9 bases between. This CDR3 comprises 12 residues.

The V gene is TRBV27, the J gene TRBJ2-5; 14 bases fit TRBD2. Germline V gives CDR1 MNHEY, CDR2 SMNVEV (reference sequence). V dropped 5 bases and J dropped 3; count of bases not matched to a gene: 5. The CDR3 totals 16 residues. CDR3 region: CASSPRTSGGKETQYF. The CDR3 nucleotides are TGTGCCAGCAGTCCCCGGACTAGCGGGGGGAAAGAGACCCAGTACTTC.

The chain has TRBV5-8 and TRBJ2-2; D is ambiguous. The CDR3 contains 17 residues. Germline CDR1 and CDR2: SGHTS and YDEGEE. Trimming took 1 base from V and 0 from J, leaving 13 bases between them. CDR3 nucleotide sequence: TGTGCCAGCAGCTTGATGTTCGGCAGGACGAACACCGGGGAGCTGTTTTTT. The encoded protein is CASSLMFGRTNTGELFF.

The chain carries TRBV29-1 and TRBJ2-7, with D maybe TRBD1 (6 bases). The CDR3 runs to 12 residues. CDR1 is SQVTM and CDR2 is ANQGSEA in the germline V gene. V lost 2 bases, J lost 7 bases, and 12 bases lay in between. DNA of the CDR3: TGCAGCGTTGAACAGGGGATCCGAGAGCAGTACTTC. Translating it yields CSVEQGIREQYF.

The chain is built from TRBV21-1 and TRBJ1-3. TRBV21-1 is shown as a pseudogene. The CDR3 sequence is 17 residues long. DNA for the CDR3: TGTGCCAGCAGCACGCCCTCGGACGGAGGCTCTGGAAACACCATATATTTT. This sequence encodes CASSTPSDGGSGNTIYF.

The chain carries TRBV18 and TRBJ2-2, with 13 bases identical to TRBD2. CDR1 and CDR2 from the germline V gene are KGHSH and LQKENI. The length of the CDR3 is 17 residues. Losses at the gene ends were 5 bases for V and 4 bases for J; bases not matched to a gene: 7. CDR3 DNA sequence: TGTGCCAGCTCAATGACTAGCGGGGGGCCGGCCACCGGGGAGCTGTTTTTT. Its protein is CASSMTSGGPATGELFF. Together with reference TRBV18 and TRBJ2-2, the CDR3 gives the full variable domain: NAGVMQNPRHLVRRRGQEARLRCSPMKGHSHVYWYRQLPEEGLKFMVYLQKENIIDESGMPKERFSAEFPKEGPSILRIQQVVRGDSAAYFCASSMTSGGPATGELFFGEGSRLTVL.

The chain is built from TRBV5-1 and TRBJ2-2; the match to TRBD1 covers 8 bases. This CDR3 has 15 residues. The germline V gene has CDR1 SGHRS and CDR2 YFSETQ. J lost 1 base, V lost 7 bases, and 6 bases had no gene match. Here the CDR3 reads CASHTGTGNTGELFF. In nucleotides, the CDR3 is TGCGCCAGCCACACCGGGACAGGGAACACCGGGGAGCTGTTTTTT.

The chain couples TRBV20-1 to TRBJ2-5; no firm D call. CDR1 and CDR2 from the germline V gene are DFQATT and SNEGSKA (reference sequence). V lost 5 bases and J 9 bases, leaving 13 bases between the germline ends. The CDR3 sequence is 11 residues long. This chain's CDR3 is CSADRTEAQYF. The CDR3 nucleotides are TGCAGTGCTGACCGCACCGAGGCCCAGTACTTC.

The J gene is TRBJ2-3, the V gene TRBV5-8; TRBD1 aligns across 8 bases. Germline trimming cut 4 bases from V and 6 bases from J; bases unmatched to any gene: 19. The CDR3 has 18 amino acids. The germline gives CDR1 SGHTS, CDR2 YDEGEE. In DNA form, the CDR3 reads TGTGCCAGCAGCCCTCAACTTGCCGTGACAGGGGTCAGTGATACGCAGTATTTT. Translating gives CASSPQLAVTGVSDTQYF. The whole variable domain, remainder taken from reference TRBV5-8 and TRBJ2-3, is EAGVTQSPTHLIKTRGQQATLRCSPISGHTSVYWYQQALGLGLQFLLWYDEGEERNRGNFPPRFSGRQFPNYSSELNVNALELEDSALYLCASSPQLAVTGVSDTQYFGPGTRLTVL.